The 18 T cell receptor beta chains given below trace back to one sample, sequenced in a study of blood T cell repertoires in COVID-19. Here immunoSEQ multiplex PCR was the method, and the copy in TCRdb shows in-frame clones only, minus some. The table lists 80,000 to 90,000 clones, around nine tenths of them singletons. Sequenced input: peripheral blood. Receptor source: a man in his sixties with acute or convalescent COVID-19.

The chain uses TRBV19 and TRBJ2-7; 12 bases match TRBD1. J lost 7 bases, V lost 3 bases, and 10 bases had no gene match. This CDR3 has 16 amino acids. The germline V gene encodes CDR1 LNHDA and CDR2 SQIVND (reference sequence). CDR3 loop: CASSMLMGQGAGEQYF. The CDR3 DNA is TGTGCCAGTAGTATGCTCATGGGACAGGGGGCTGGGGAGCAGTACTTC.

The chain combines TRBV27 with TRBJ1-5; tentative D call: TRBD1 (5 bases). Germline loops: CDR1 MNHEY, CDR2 SMNVEV (reference sequence). This CDR3 has 14 residues. Deletions cut 1 base from V and 7 bases from J, with 11 bases between. The chain's CDR3 is CASSLFGAGQPQHF. The CDR3 bases are TGTGCCAGCAGTTTATTTGGGGCGGGACAGCCCCAGCATTTT.

The chain is built from TRBV19 and TRBJ1-2, with no clear D. The V end was cut by 1 base, the J end by 7 bases, with 16 bases between. CDR3 length equals 15 residues. Germline assignment: CDR1 LNHDA and CDR2 SQIVND (reference sequence). The CDR3 protein is CASSIALTAGFGYTF. The CDR3, as DNA: TGTGCCAGTAGTATAGCCCTTACCGCGGGGTTTGGCTACACCTTC.

The V and J genes are TRBV12-3 or TRBV12-4 and TRBJ2-7, with D perhaps matching TRBD1 (6 bases). V gave up 7 bases and J gave up 1 base, with 11 bases separating them. CDR3 size: 13 residues. CDR3 in amino acids: CASTLTGSYEQYF. CDR3 in DNA: TGTGCCAGCACCCTGACAGGTTCCTACGAGCAGTACTTC.

This chain joins TRBV7-2 and TRBJ2-1; TRBD2 is a possible D gene (6 bases). Germline V gene data show CDR1 as SGHTA and CDR2 as FQGNSA. Deletions cut 5 bases from V and 6 bases from J, with 29 bases between. The CDR3 is 19 amino acids. CDR3 DNA sequence: TGTGCCAGCAGCCGCTTACCTTCAATCCTGGGACTTGCCCGCAATGAGCAGTTCTTC. It translates to CASSRLPSILGLARNEQFF.

CDR3 loop: CASSVDGGAPYNEQFF. DNA for the CDR3: TGTGCCAGCAGCGTAGATGGCGGGGCCCCCTACAATGAGCAGTTCTTC. The V and J genes are TRBV9 and TRBJ2-1; maybe TRBD2 (6 bases). The V end was cut by 0 bases, the J end by 2 bases, with 12 bases between. Germline CDR1 is SGDLS and CDR2 is YYNGEE. This CDR3 spans 16 amino acids.

The chain carries TRBV6-5 and TRBJ1-5; no reliable D call. CDR3 size: 12 residues. Germline V gene lookup returns CDR1 MNHEY and CDR2 SVGAGI. V was shortened by 7 bases and J by 5 bases, with 9 bases between the two germline ends. The CDR3 here is CASNQPDQPQHF. CDR3 nucleotides: TGTGCCAGCAACCAACCGGATCAGCCCCAGCATTTT.

The chain links TRBV11-2 to TRBJ2-7, with TRBD2 matching over 8 bases. Germline CDR1 is SGHAT and CDR2 is FQNNGV. J gave up 1 base and V 5 bases, and 7 bases lay outside the gene matches. The CDR3 is made up of 15 amino acids. The CDR3 protein is CASSHIAGTSYEQYF. CDR3 nucleotide sequence: TGTGCCAGCAGCCATATAGCGGGGACTTCCTACGAGCAGTACTTC.

A note on this clone: At one end the junction does not follow the germline gene, possibly because of a read error. The gene calls are TRBV4-3 and TRBJ1-2; a weak D match, TRBD1 (6 bases). The length of the CDR3 is 14 residues. Germline-derived CDR1 and CDR2 are LGHNA and YSLEER. CDR3 DNA: TGCGCCAGCAGCCCAGGACAGATGGGCTATGGCTGCACCTTC. Protein: CASSPGQMGYGCTF.

V is TRBV6-5 and J is TRBJ1-1; no definite D call. This CDR3 spans 14 amino acids. Germline V gene lookup returns CDR1 MNHEY and CDR2 SVGAGI. V was cut by 4 bases and J by 5 bases, with 14 bases left in between. CDR3 nucleotide sequence: TGTGCCAGCAGTTCAAGGTCGGGGAGGACTGAAGCTTTCTTT. This encodes CASSSRSGRTEAFF.

The J gene is TRBJ1-5, the V gene TRBV5-4; TRBD1 agrees at 8 bases. CDR3 size: 13 residues. With 3 bases clipped from V and 7 bases from J, the junction kept 3 bases outside the gene matches. From germline, CDR1 is SGHNT and CDR2 YYREEE (reference sequence). The CDR3 coding sequence is TGTGCCAGCAGCTCGGACAGGGCGCAGCCCCAGCATTTT. It specifies CASSSDRAQPQHF.

This chain links TRBV24-1 with TRBJ2-5; the D gene is possibly TRBD1 (6 bases). Germline V lookup: CDR1 KGHDR, CDR2 SFDVKD. V lost 2 bases, J lost 5 bases, and 11 bases lay in between. CDR3 length: 14 residues. The CDR3 protein is CATSDYRERETQYF. The CDR3 DNA reads TGTGCCACCAGTGATTACAGGGAACGGGAGACCCAGTACTTC.

The chain links TRBV15 to TRBJ2-1; TRBD2 is a possible D gene (6 bases). Germline V gene lookup returns CDR1 LNHNV and CDR2 YYDKDF (reference sequence). The ends were cut back, 5 bases at V and 0 bases at J, with 11 bases in the middle. CDR3 length: 15 residues. Here the CDR3 reads CATSLGGNSYNEQFF. DNA for the CDR3: TGTGCCACCAGCCTGGGGGGAAACTCCTACAATGAGCAGTTCTTC.

There are a few counts of this clone. This chain uses TRBV7-9 with TRBJ2-7; weak D call: TRBD1 (5 bases). Germline assignment: CDR1 SEHNR and CDR2 FQNEAQ (reference sequence). V lost 5 bases, J lost 4 bases, and 12 bases lay in between. CDR3 length equals 13 residues. The CDR3 reads CASSGTDSYEQYF. The CDR3 DNA sequence: TGTGCCAGCAGCGGTACCGACAGTTACGAGCAGTACTTC.

The chain carries TRBV6-2 or TRBV6-3 and TRBJ2-5; 7 bases align to TRBD2. V lost 2 bases, J lost 2 bases, and 5 bases stayed unmatched. This CDR3 region has 15 residues. Germline CDR1 MNHEY, CDR2 SVGEGT. CDR3 in DNA: TGTGCCAGCAGTTACGGGGACTACTCACAAGAGACCCAGTACTTC. Residues: CASSYGDYSQETQYF.

This chain uses TRBV3-1 (or the pseudogene TRBV3-2) with TRBJ1-2; D gene uncertain. The CDR3 is made up of 14 amino acids. CDR1 and CDR2 (germline): LGHDT, YNNKEL (reference sequence). V shed 0 bases and J shed 4 bases, with 9 bases lying between them. As DNA, the CDR3 is TGTGCCAGCAGCCAAGAACCCAGTTCCTATGGCTACACCTTC. Protein product: CASSQEPSSYGYTF.

This chain links TRBV7-2 with TRBJ1-1; D may be TRBD1 (6 bases). Trimming removed 5 bases at V and 8 bases at J, with 21 bases between. Germline CDR1 and CDR2: SGHTA and FQGNSA. This CDR3 has 15 amino acids. The CDR3 DNA reads as TGTGCCAGCAGCCCTCGACAGGCTCTTTCGACAGAAGCTTTCTTT. This codes for CASSPRQALSTEAFF.

The chain has TRBV15 and TRBJ2-5; tentative D call: TRBD1 (6 bases). Trimming took 7 bases from V and 2 from J, leaving 17 bases between them. The CDR3 length is 15 residues. Germline V gene lookup returns CDR1 LNHNV and CDR2 YYDKDF (reference sequence). CDR3 region: CATTSPLGGQETQYF. The CDR3 DNA sequence: TGTGCCACCACCTCTCCCTTAGGGGGACAAGAGACCCAGTACTTC. The full variable domain, rest sourced from reference TRBV15 and TRBJ2-5, is DAMVIQNPRYQVTQFGKPVTLSCSQTLNHNVMYWYQQKSSQAPKLLFHYYDKDFNNEADTPDNFQSRRPNTSFCFLDIRSPGLGDTAMYLCATTSPLGGQETQYFGPGTRLLVL.